These 7 T cell receptor beta chains were sequenced from one sample in a study of beta chain features in type 1 diabetes. Findings and limits, study-wide: Shorter TCRB CDR3s, moderately but significantly so, marked every one of the four CD4+ subsets in Type 1 diabetes patients.

What was sequenced were expressed TCRB transcripts, since all of the isolated RNA had been reverse transcribed. TCRdb keeps only in-frame clones here, not all; method: immunoSEQ multiplex PCR. The repertoire holds around 280,000 clones, with about 15% as singletons. For these receptors, no antigen is known. The sequenced sample was naive CD4+ T cells from blood. These receptor sequences come from a man between 18 and 29 years old with type 1 diabetes.

The chain joins TRBV5-4 to TRBJ2-5; TRBD2 might be the D (5 bases). Germline assignment: CDR1 SGHNT and CDR2 YYREEE (reference sequence). V was shortened by 5 bases and J by 5 bases, with 22 bases between the two germline ends. This CDR3 has 16 residues. CDR3 in DNA: TGTGCCAGCAGTCACGCGAGAGGGCACCTCGGGGAGACCCAGTACTTC. Translated, it gives CASSHARGHLGETQYF.

J is TRBJ1-5 and V is TRBV7-6; TRBD1 matches 9 bases. CDR1 is SGHVS and CDR2 is FNYEAQ in the germline V gene. This CDR3 spans 19 amino acids. Losses at the gene ends were 5 bases for V and 3 bases for J; bases not matched to a gene: 17. In nucleotides, the CDR3 is TGTGCCAGCAGCCCAGCGGGTTGGCGGACAGGGGCTAACAATCAGCCCCAGCATTTT. This translates into CASSPAGWRTGANNQPQHF. The entire variable domain, with the rest obtained from reference TRBV7-6 and TRBJ1-5, is as follows: GAGVSQSPRYKVTKRGQDVALRCDPISGHVSLYWYRQALGQGPEFLTYFNYEAQQDKSGLPNDRFSAERPEGSISTLTIQRTEQRDSAMYRCASSPAGWRTGANNQPQHFGDGTRLSIL.

J is TRBJ1-2 and V is TRBV6-5, with D possibly being TRBD1 (5 bases). V was trimmed by 0 bases and J by 4 bases, leaving 12 bases between them. Looked up from germline, CDR1 is MNHEY and CDR2 is SVGAGI. CDR3 length: 15 amino acids. CDR3 in amino acids: CASSYSPPRVYGYTF. CDR3 coding DNA: TGTGCCAGCAGTTACTCCCCCCCCAGGGTCTATGGCTACACCTTC.

The V call is TRBV14, the J call TRBJ2-1; D perhaps matches TRBD2 (6 bases). Germline CDR1 is SGHDN and CDR2 is FVKESK. The CDR3 runs to 12 residues. V was clipped by 3 bases and J by 10 bases, with 10 bases between them. The CDR3 sequence: CASSHLSGEQFF. In DNA, the CDR3 is TGTGCCAGCAGCCACCTGAGCGGGGAGCAGTTCTTC.

The CDR3 loop reads CASSPRTSGESGELFF. The CDR3, as DNA: TGTGCCAGCAGCCCGCGGACTAGCGGGGAATCCGGGGAGCTGTTTTTT. The genes are TRBV7-9 and TRBJ2-2; TRBD2 agrees at 12 bases. There are 16 residues in the CDR3. V lost 5 bases to trimming and J lost 6 bases; unmatched junction nucleotides: 7. The germline V gene encodes CDR1 SEHNR and CDR2 FQNEAQ (reference sequence).

This clone was observed a few times. The rearrangement joins TRBV10-3 to TRBJ1-2, with 7 bases aligning to TRBD1. The V segment lost 8 bases and the J segment 8 bases; nucleotides outside the gene matches: 8. The CDR3 runs to 12 residues. Germline V gene data show CDR1 as ENHRY and CDR2 as SYGVKD. The CDR3 loop reads CAIGWTGGGYTF. The CDR3 DNA is TGTGCCATCGGGTGGACAGGCGGAGGCTACACCTTC.

This clone was seen more than once but under ten times. CDR3 DNA sequence: TGCGCCAGCAGCTTGGTACAGGGGGCAGATACGCAGTATTTT. It specifies CASSLVQGADTQYF. The chain couples TRBV5-1 to TRBJ2-3; TRBD1 aligns across 8 bases. Trimming took 0 bases from V and 4 from J; bases not matched to a gene: 1. The CDR3 covers 14 residues. Germline V gene data show CDR1 as SGHRS and CDR2 as YFSETQ.